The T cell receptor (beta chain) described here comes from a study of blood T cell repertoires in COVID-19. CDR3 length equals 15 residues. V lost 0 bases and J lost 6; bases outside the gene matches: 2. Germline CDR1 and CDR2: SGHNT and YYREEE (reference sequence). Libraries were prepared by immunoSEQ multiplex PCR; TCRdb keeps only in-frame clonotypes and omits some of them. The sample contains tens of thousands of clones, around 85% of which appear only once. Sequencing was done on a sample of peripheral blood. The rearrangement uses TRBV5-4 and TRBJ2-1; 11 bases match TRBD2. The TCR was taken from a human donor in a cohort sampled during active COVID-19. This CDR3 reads CASSLASGRSNEQFF. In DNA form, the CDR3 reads TGTGCCAGCAGCTTGGCTAGCGGGAGGTCCAATGAGCAGTTCTTC.